One and the same sample provided the 17 T cell receptor beta chains below, sequenced in a study of identifying expanded T cells in peripheral blood. The assay was immunoSEQ multiplex PCR, and TCRdb's table has in-frame clones only and misses some. The sample has approximately 100,000 clones, about nine tenths seen once. Input material: blood. The source is a person aged 18 to 69 in good health.

This clone was counted a single time. This chain connects TRBV28 to TRBJ1-1; D is possibly TRBD1 (5 bases). Germline V gene sequence: CDR1 MDHEN, CDR2 SYDVKM. Trimming cost V 5 bases and J 5 bases, with 12 bases left between them. The CDR3 extends over 13 amino acids. DNA for the CDR3: TGTGCCAGCAGTGAGCAGGGAGGAACTGAAGCTTTCTTT. Residues: CASSEQGGTEAFF. Using reference TRBV28 and TRBJ1-1 for the parts outside the CDR3, the full variable domain is DVKVTQSSRYLVKRTGEKVFLECVQDMDHENMFWYRQDPGLGLRLIYFSYDVKMKEKGDIPEGYSVSREKKERFSLILESASTNQTSMYLCASSEQGGTEAFFGQGTRLTVV.

This clone was observed a single time. The rearrangement joins TRBV9 to TRBJ1-6; a weak D match, TRBD1 (5 bases). This CDR3 is built from 15 residues. The germline gives CDR1 SGDLS, CDR2 YYNGEE. Trimming removed 4 bases from V and 7 bases from J, with 15 bases in between. CDR3 residues: CASSPQGAVNSPLHF. As DNA, the CDR3 is TGTGCCAGCAGCCCGCAGGGAGCCGTGAATTCACCCCTCCACTTT.

The V call is TRBV15, the J call TRBJ2-5, with 8 bases matching TRBD1. V gave up 3 bases and J gave up 4 bases; unmatched junction bases: 4. The CDR3 loop spans 14 amino acids. The germline V gene encodes CDR1 LNHNV and CDR2 YYDKDF (reference sequence). The CDR3 DNA sequence: TGTGCCACCAGCAGGGACAGGGCGGCAGAGACCCAGTACTTC. The encoded protein is CATSRDRAAETQYF.

The CDR3 sequence is CSWVGSSNQPQHF. The CDR3 nucleotides are TGCAGCTGGGTAGGGTCGAGCAATCAGCCCCAGCATTTT. The rearrangement uses TRBV29-1 and TRBJ1-5; D not certain. The CDR3 length is 13 residues. Germline V lookup: CDR1 SQVTM, CDR2 ANQGSEA. V dropped 8 bases and J dropped 1 base, with 12 bases sitting between them.

Only one count was recorded for this clone. This chain links TRBV4-1 with TRBJ2-7; 7 bases align to TRBD1. J was trimmed by 0 bases and V by 6 bases; bases with no gene match: 11. The germline gives CDR1 MGHRA, CDR2 YSYEKL. This CDR3 has 16 residues. This CDR3 reads CASSIHQGESSYEQYF. As DNA, the CDR3 is TGCGCCAGCAGTATTCATCAGGGGGAGTCCTCCTACGAGCAGTACTTC.

The chain has TRBV19 and TRBJ1-1; no reliable D call. Germline CDR1 and CDR2: LNHDA and SQIVND (reference sequence). V was shortened by 3 bases and J by 0 bases, with 8 bases between the two germline ends. The CDR3 consists of 14 residues. The CDR3 DNA is TGTGCCAGTAGTATCGTGGTTATGAACACTGAAGCTTTCTTT. This encodes CASSIVVMNTEAFF.

This clone was observed a few times. The rearrangement links TRBV5-6 to TRBJ2-3; the D gene is possibly TRBD1 (6 bases). The CDR3 is 14 amino acids. The germline gives CDR1 SGHDT, CDR2 YYEEEE. V was trimmed by 5 bases and J by 2 bases, leaving 12 bases between them. The CDR3 region has the DNA TGTGCCAGCAGGCTGACAGGACTCACAGATACGCAGTATTTT. Protein product: CASRLTGLTDTQYF.

V usage is TRBV7-9 and J usage is TRBJ2-3; 10 nucleotides match TRBD1. From germline, CDR1 is SEHNR and CDR2 FQNEAQ (reference sequence). With V trimmed by 2 bases and J by 7 bases, 9 bases remained unmatched. CDR3 length equals 16 residues. Here the CDR3 reads CASSLIRDRGRNTQYF. CDR3 sequence (DNA): TGTGCCAGCAGCTTAATTCGGGACAGGGGCCGGAATACGCAGTATTTT.

This clone appeared a single time. J is TRBJ2-3 and V is TRBV6-4; no clear D gene. This CDR3 has 14 amino acids. Deletions cut 4 bases from V and 0 bases from J, with 8 bases between. Germline CDR1 and CDR2: MRHNA and SNTAGT. CDR3 residues: CASSVGPSTDTQYF. DNA for the CDR3: TGTGCCAGCAGTGTCGGTCCTAGCACAGATACGCAGTATTTT.

The rearrangement uses TRBV4-2 and TRBJ1-1; no reliable D call. The V and J ends lost 6 bases and 1 base respectively, with 9 bases between them. Germline V lookup: CDR1 LGHNA, CDR2 YNFKEQ. This CDR3 region has 13 residues. The CDR3 bases are TGTGCCAGCAGACCACCGCAGAACACTGAAGCTTTCTTT. Protein product: CASRPPQNTEAFF.

This clone has only one observation. V gene TRBV19 combines with J gene TRBJ1-3, with 9 positions matching TRBD1. Germline V gene sequence: CDR1 LNHDA, CDR2 SQIVND (reference sequence). CDR3 length: 13 amino acids. V was pared by 11 bases and J by 4 bases, with 6 bases of the junction left unmatched. CDR3 amino acids: CAARTGEGNTIYF. CDR3 nucleotide sequence: TGTGCCGCCAGGACAGGGGAAGGAAACACCATATATTTT.

For the CDR3, the DNA is TGTGCCAGCCTCGGGGGGGATGGCTACACCTTC. It translates to CASLGGDGYTF. The V and J genes are TRBV27 and TRBJ1-2; maybe TRBD1 (5 bases). With 8 bases removed from V and 6 bases from J, the gap between germline ends came to 10 bases. This CDR3 has 11 residues. CDR1 MNHEY and CDR2 SMNVEV come from the germline V gene (reference sequence).

The chain has TRBV19 and TRBJ2-7; tentative D call: TRBD1 (6 bases). The V end was cut by 6 bases, the J end by 0 bases, with 6 bases between. The CDR3 has 12 residues. In germline, CDR1 is LNHDA, CDR2 SQIVND (reference sequence). The CDR3 nucleotides are TGTGCCAGTAGAGGGGGCTCCTACGAGCAGTACTTC. Its translation is CASRGGSYEQYF.

This chain uses TRBV23-1 with TRBJ2-5; 7 nucleotides line up with TRBD1. TRBV23-1 is flagged as an ORF with uncertain function. There are 16 residues in the CDR3. V shed 3 bases and J 4 bases; nucleotides not matched to a gene: 11. The CDR3 DNA sequence: TGCGCCAGCAGTCATAGAGACAGGGTAATAGGAGAGACCCAGTACTTC. This encodes CASSHRDRVIGETQYF.

This chain connects TRBV6-1 to TRBJ2-1, with D tentatively TRBD2 (5 bases). Looked up from germline, CDR1 is MNHNS and CDR2 is SASEGT. V lost 6 bases, J lost 4 bases, and 13 bases lay in between. The CDR3 contains 14 residues. CDR3 loop: CASSRSGEYNEQFF. The CDR3 DNA reads TGTGCCAGCAGCCGGTCCGGGGAATACAATGAGCAGTTCTTC.

This sequence joins TRBV28 and TRBJ2-2; D may be TRBD2 (6 bases). The CDR3 contains 20 residues. Per the germline V gene, CDR1 is MDHEN and CDR2 is SYDVKM. V lost 6 bases and J lost 4, with 30 bases in between. This chain's CDR3 is CASRTTLRDGGLILTGELFF. The CDR3 nucleotides are TGTGCCAGCAGGACTACTCTCCGGGACGGCGGACTAATTCTCACCGGGGAGCTGTTTTTT.

The rearrangement joins TRBV15 to TRBJ2-5; D may be TRBD2 (7 bases). Germline-derived CDR1 and CDR2 are LNHNV and YYDKDF (reference sequence). Trimming removed 5 bases from V and 5 bases from J, with 15 bases in between. This CDR3 is built from 14 residues. The CDR3: CATSRGGDTETQYF. The DNA of the CDR3 is TGTGCCACCAGCCGTGGGGGGGACACGGAGACCCAGTACTTC.